These 15 T cell receptor beta chains originate from one sample sequenced in a study of Ad26.COV2.S vaccination and SARS-CoV-2 variants. Sequencing was performed with immunoSEQ multiplex PCR; in TCRdb, only in-frame clones are kept and a portion is missing. The data contain about 410,000 clones, around 91% of them singletons. Treatment meaning: 15 to 20 received Ad26.COV2.S at low or high dose, single or two shots; 5 received placebo; per-sample allocation not given. Samples came from day 63 after the first vaccine or placebo injection. Sequenced material: peripheral blood, taken in a trial of Ad26.COV2.S vaccine versus placebo. These receptors were taken from a person between 18 and 59 years old who received the Ad26.COV2.S COVID-19 vaccine or a placebo.

The chain links TRBV28 to TRBJ1-2; D not certain. The V end lost 2 bases, the J end lost 3 bases, and 10 bases lay between the germline ends. From germline, CDR1 is MDHEN and CDR2 SYDVKM. This CDR3 is built from 14 residues. CDR3 amino acids: CASSLGGRYYGYTF. The DNA of the CDR3 is TGTGCCAGCAGTTTAGGAGGGAGGTACTATGGCTACACCTTC.

This chain connects TRBV7-6 to TRBJ1-5; D is ambiguous. Per the germline V gene, CDR1 is SGHVS and CDR2 is FNYEAQ. The germline V and J ends were trimmed by 5 bases and 6 bases, with 14 bases remaining between them. This CDR3 comprises 14 residues. CDR3 loop: CASSKALFGQPQHF. The CDR3 DNA is TGTGCCAGCAGCAAAGCCCTATTCGGTCAGCCCCAGCATTTT.

V usage is TRBV3-1 (or the pseudogene TRBV3-2) and J usage is TRBJ1-1; D might be TRBD1 (5 bases). Germline V gene data show CDR1 as LGHDT and CDR2 as YNNKEL (reference sequence). Trimming left V 0 bases short and J 4 bases short, with 12 bases between. The CDR3 sequence is 15 residues long. In DNA form, the CDR3 reads TGTGCCAGCAGCCAAGATCTATTGGGGGGCACTGAAGCTTTCTTT. Its translation is CASSQDLLGGTEAFF.

The chain employs TRBV4-2 and TRBJ2-1; 10 positions match TRBD2. CDR3 length equals 18 residues. The V gene's germline CDR1 is LGHNA and CDR2 YNFKEQ. With V trimmed by 3 bases and J by 7 bases, 15 bases remained unmatched. CDR3 residues: CASSQRLGLAGGLNEQFF. The CDR3 nucleotides are TGTGCCAGCAGCCAGCGCCTTGGGTTAGCGGGAGGTTTGAATGAGCAGTTCTTC.

J is TRBJ2-3 and V is TRBV29-1; 10 nucleotides match TRBD1. The CDR3 covers 18 residues. J was trimmed by 5 bases and V by 0 bases; bases with no gene match: 14. Germline V gene sequence: CDR1 SQVTM, CDR2 ANQGSEA. This chain's CDR3 is CSVEDRYLWDRGKDTQYF. CDR3 bases: TGCAGCGTTGAAGATCGTTATCTGTGGGACAGGGGAAAAGATACGCAGTATTTT.

The gene calls are TRBV28 and TRBJ1-6; D is ambiguous. The CDR3 loop spans 15 amino acids. From germline, CDR1 is MDHEN and CDR2 SYDVKM. V lost 3 bases and J 4 bases, leaving 10 bases between the germline ends. CDR3: CASSFQAVYNSPLHF. In nucleotides, the CDR3 is TGTGCCAGCAGTTTCCAGGCCGTATATAATTCACCCCTCCACTTT.

This chain uses TRBV3-1 (or the pseudogene TRBV3-2) with TRBJ2-7; D is perhaps TRBD1 (6 bases). With 1 base removed from V and 0 bases from J, the gap between germline ends came to 16 bases. Germline CDR1 LGHDT, CDR2 YNNKEL (reference sequence). This CDR3 region has 17 residues. The CDR3 DNA is TGTGCCAGCAGCCAAGGTTTCAGGGGCTTAGACTCCTACGAGCAGTACTTC. Translated, it gives CASSQGFRGLDSYEQYF.

The CDR3, as DNA: TGTGCCAGCAGTTTAGGGTTGAGCAATCAGCCCCAGCATTTT. Translating it yields CASSLGLSNQPQHF. This chain joins TRBV27 and TRBJ1-5; D is uncertain. CDR1 is MNHEY and CDR2 is SMNVEV in the germline V gene (reference sequence). The CDR3 runs to 14 residues. V shed 2 bases and J shed 1 base, with 6 bases lying between them.

As to this clone: The DNA is left out, because the CDR3 cannot be placed on it with certainty; the CDR3 is given as TCRdb lists it. The V gene is TRBV28, the J gene TRBJ2-7. The CDR3 is made up of 16 amino acids, end residues included. The germline V gene encodes CDR1 MDHEN and CDR2 SYDVKM. CDR3 region: CASSRAGPLFPYEQYF.

The count of this clone is one. The J gene is TRBJ2-1, the V gene TRBV4-2; 10 bases are shared with TRBD2. Trimming cost V 0 bases and J 7 bases; bases outside gene matches: 12. From germline, CDR1 is LGHNA and CDR2 YNFKEQ. This CDR3 has 18 amino acids. The CDR3 DNA reads as TGTGCCAGCAGCCAAGATGGGTCTAGCGGGAGACTAGGGAATGAGCAGTTCTTC. Its protein is CASSQDGSSGRLGNEQFF.

This clone was found once. The chain couples TRBV7-9 to TRBJ1-4, with 8 bases aligning to TRBD1. V lost 5 bases, J lost 14 bases, and 7 bases stayed unmatched. Per germline, CDR1 SEHNR and CDR2 FQNEAQ (reference sequence). The CDR3 sequence is 12 residues long. The CDR3 nucleotides read TGTGCCAGCAGCCGGATTAGGACAGGGCTGTTTTTT. This translates into CASSRIRTGLFF.

This chain links TRBV4-3 with TRBJ2-7; tentative D call: TRBD1 (7 bases). The V end was cut by 1 base, the J end by 5 bases, with 18 bases between. CDR3 length equals 16 residues. Germline values: CDR1 LGHNA, CDR2 YSLEER. The CDR3 loop reads CASSQAPAGGLNEQYF. CDR3 bases: TGCGCCAGCAGCCAAGCCCCTGCAGGGGGGCTCAACGAGCAGTACTTC.

V is TRBV5-1 and J is TRBJ1-1; possibly TRBD1 for D (5 bases). V gave up 0 bases and J gave up 0 bases, with 12 bases separating them. Germline V gene lookup returns CDR1 SGHRS and CDR2 YFSETQ. The CDR3 has 16 amino acids. The CDR3 protein is CASSLEGAHLNTEAFF. As DNA, the CDR3 is TGCGCCAGCAGCTTGGAAGGGGCGCATCTGAACACTGAAGCTTTCTTT.

This clone was seen just once. J is TRBJ2-1 and V is TRBV18; 9 bases align to TRBD2. Germline V lookup: CDR1 KGHSH, CDR2 LQKENI. V shed 3 bases, J shed 9 bases, and the junction held 9 bases outside the gene matches. The length of the CDR3 is 15 residues. This CDR3 reads CASSPVAGGRGEQFF. CDR3 sequence (DNA): TGTGCCAGCTCACCGGTCGCGGGAGGGCGCGGTGAGCAGTTCTTC. Full variable domain (missing parts from reference TRBV18 and TRBJ2-1): NAGVMQNPRHLVRRRGQEARLRCSPMKGHSHVYWYRQLPEEGLKFMVYLQKENIIDESGMPKERFSAEFPKEGPSILRIQQVVRGDSAAYFCASSPVAGGRGEQFFGPGTRLTVL.

The CDR3 nucleotides are TGTGCCAGCAGTTTACCCCTCCAGGGGAGCGAGCAGTACTTC. Encoded protein: CASSLPLQGSEQYF. This rearrangement joins TRBV28 to TRBJ2-7; maybe TRBD1 (6 bases). Per germline, CDR1 MDHEN and CDR2 SYDVKM. The CDR3 runs to 14 residues. Trimming pared 2 bases from V and 6 bases from J, leaving 14 bases between.